The 14 T cell receptor beta chains below were found in one sample sequenced in a study of blood T cell repertoires in COVID-19 (dated by TCRdb to 2018 to 2021). The method behind the library was the immunoSEQ multiplex PCR assay. In TCRdb, the immuneACCESS table is reduced to in-frame sequences with V and J assigned. These tables do not hold every clone; where another copy was compared, an unresolved V gene accounts for under half, and the others remain unexplained. This sample gives more than 250,000 clones in total; about 87% of them show up just once. Approximately 1.6% of the sample is in the top ten clones. The sequencing sample was made of peripheral blood. These receptor sequences come from a woman aged 30 to 39 with COVID-19, enrolled during active disease.

V gene TRBV24-1 combines with J gene TRBJ2-5, with 7 bases aligning to TRBD1. The germline V gene has CDR1 KGHDR and CDR2 SFDVKD. The CDR3 runs to 14 residues. J was trimmed by 1 base and V by 4 bases; bases with no gene match: 2. In DNA form, the CDR3 reads TGTGCCACCAGTGACGGGACAGCCCAAGAGACCCAGTACTTC. It codes for CATSDGTAQETQYF.

The chain employs TRBV18 and TRBJ1-4; D unclear. In germline, CDR1 is KGHSH, CDR2 LQKENI. V was pared by 4 bases and J by 3 bases, with 12 bases between. The CDR3 sequence is 15 residues long. The CDR3 protein is CASSRRADANEKLFF. The CDR3 nucleotides are TGTGCCAGCTCACGGCGAGCGGACGCTAATGAAAAACTGTTTTTT.

The chain is built from TRBV6-5 and TRBJ1-1; D is unclear. Trimming cost V 2 bases and J 6 bases, with 10 bases left between them. CDR1 is MNHEY and CDR2 is SVGAGI in the germline V gene. This CDR3 comprises 13 residues. CDR3 residues: CASSYGSRAEAFF. DNA of the CDR3: TGTGCCAGCAGTTACGGTTCGAGGGCTGAAGCTTTCTTT.

V is TRBV7-2 and J is TRBJ1-2; D not certain. The CDR3 sequence is 16 residues long. Germline V CDR1 and CDR2: SGHTA, FQGNSA. V lost 4 bases and J lost 0, with 15 bases in between. The CDR3 reads CASSSQNRLANYGYTF. In DNA, the CDR3 is TGTGCCAGCAGCTCTCAAAATCGGTTAGCTAACTATGGCTACACCTTC.

This clone was counted a few times. This chain joins TRBV4-1 and TRBJ1-6; D may be TRBD1 (6 bases). Trimming took 1 base from V and 7 from J, leaving 14 bases between them. The CDR3 loop spans 16 amino acids. CDR1 is MGHRA, CDR2 YSYEKL, per germline. CDR3 region: CASSQVRSGANSPLHF. CDR3 nucleotide sequence: TGCGCCAGCAGCCAAGTCCGGTCAGGGGCCAATTCACCCCTCCACTTT.

CDR3 residues: CASTGNTGELFF. CDR3 in DNA: TGTGCCAGCACAGGGAACACCGGGGAGCTGTTTTTT. This chain joins TRBV6-5 and TRBJ2-2; D ambiguous. Germline lookup yields CDR1 MNHEY and CDR2 SVGAGI. The CDR3 is 12 amino acids. The germline V and J ends were trimmed by 7 bases and 1 base, with 4 bases remaining between them.

The J gene is TRBJ2-2, the V gene TRBV7-6; the match to TRBD2 covers 13 bases. Germline V gene data show CDR1 as SGHVS and CDR2 as FNYEAQ. V gave up 3 bases and J gave up 6 bases; unmatched junction bases: 4. The CDR3 extends over 16 amino acids. The CDR3 spells CASSFRTSGGAGELFF. In nucleotides, the CDR3 is TGTGCCAGCAGCTTCCGGACTAGCGGGGGTGCCGGGGAGCTGTTTTTT.

The chain uses TRBV12-3 or TRBV12-4 and TRBJ1-2; unclear D gene. With 6 bases removed from V and 3 bases from J, the gap between germline ends came to 8 bases. The CDR3 loop spans 12 amino acids. The CDR3 sequence is CASSTKYYGYTF. DNA of the CDR3: TGTGCCAGCAGCACTAAATACTATGGCTACACCTTC.

A single count supports this clone. J is TRBJ2-7 and V is TRBV10-3; 9 nucleotides match TRBD2. The J segment lost 3 bases and the V segment lost 4 bases, leaving 4 bases of the junction unmatched. The CDR3 sequence is 14 residues long. Germline-derived CDR1 and CDR2 are ENHRY and SYGVKD. CDR3 region: CAISALAGYYEQYF. CDR3 DNA: TGTGCCATCAGTGCTCTAGCGGGGTACTACGAGCAGTACTTC.

The V call is TRBV10-2, the J call TRBJ1-1, with D possibly TRBD1 on 6 matching bases. V dropped 8 bases and J dropped 6 bases, with 10 bases sitting between them. Per germline, CDR1 WSHSY and CDR2 SAAADI. The CDR3 sequence is 11 residues long. In DNA form, the CDR3 reads TGCGCCAGCTCACAGGGCGCTGAAGCTTTCTTT. Translation: CASSQGAEAFF.

The CDR3 DNA reads as TGTGCCAGCAGTTACTCGACAGGGTTGGACACCGGGGAGCTGTTTTTT. Its translation is CASSYSTGLDTGELFF. J is TRBJ2-2 and V is TRBV6-5; 7 bases align to TRBD1. CDR1 is MNHEY, CDR2 SVGAGI, per germline. This CDR3 contains 16 residues. J was trimmed by 3 bases and V by 0 bases; bases with no gene match: 4.

V and J are TRBV12-3 or TRBV12-4 and TRBJ1-2; 8 nucleotides agree with TRBD1. The CDR3 is 13 amino acids. V lost 7 bases to trimming and J lost 4 bases; unmatched junction nucleotides: 5. CDR3 region: CASKPGTGYGYTF. As DNA, the CDR3 is TGTGCCAGCAAACCCGGGACAGGCTATGGCTACACCTTC.

The chain is built from TRBV4-2 and TRBJ1-1; D gene unclear. Trimming took off 1 base at V and 7 bases at J, with 4 bases between the two ends. Germline-derived CDR1 and CDR2 are LGHNA and YNFKEQ. This CDR3 has 11 amino acids. The CDR3 DNA reads as TGTGCCAGCAGCCAAGGAGGTGAAGCTTTCTTT. Translation: CASSQGGEAFF.

This chain connects TRBV24-1 to TRBJ1-2; 8 bases agree with TRBD1. This CDR3 is built from 12 residues. V lost 9 bases to trimming and J lost 5 bases; unmatched junction nucleotides: 4. In germline, CDR1 is KGHDR, CDR2 SFDVKD. The CDR3 DNA follows: TGTGCCACCTCTGACAGGGGTTATGGCTACACCTTC. It codes for CATSDRGYGYTF.